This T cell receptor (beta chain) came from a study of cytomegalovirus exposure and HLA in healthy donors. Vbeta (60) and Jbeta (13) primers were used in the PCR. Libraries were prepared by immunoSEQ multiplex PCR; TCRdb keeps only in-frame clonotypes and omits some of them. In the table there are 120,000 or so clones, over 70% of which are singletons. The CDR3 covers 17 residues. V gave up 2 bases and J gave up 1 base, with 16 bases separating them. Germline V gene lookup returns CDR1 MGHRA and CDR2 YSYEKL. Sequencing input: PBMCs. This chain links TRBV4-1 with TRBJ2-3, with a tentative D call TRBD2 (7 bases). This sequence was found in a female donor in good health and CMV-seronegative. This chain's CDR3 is CASSQPTAGARTDTQYF. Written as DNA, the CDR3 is TGCGCCAGCAGCCAACCAACGGCGGGGGCCCGCACAGATACGCAGTATTTT.